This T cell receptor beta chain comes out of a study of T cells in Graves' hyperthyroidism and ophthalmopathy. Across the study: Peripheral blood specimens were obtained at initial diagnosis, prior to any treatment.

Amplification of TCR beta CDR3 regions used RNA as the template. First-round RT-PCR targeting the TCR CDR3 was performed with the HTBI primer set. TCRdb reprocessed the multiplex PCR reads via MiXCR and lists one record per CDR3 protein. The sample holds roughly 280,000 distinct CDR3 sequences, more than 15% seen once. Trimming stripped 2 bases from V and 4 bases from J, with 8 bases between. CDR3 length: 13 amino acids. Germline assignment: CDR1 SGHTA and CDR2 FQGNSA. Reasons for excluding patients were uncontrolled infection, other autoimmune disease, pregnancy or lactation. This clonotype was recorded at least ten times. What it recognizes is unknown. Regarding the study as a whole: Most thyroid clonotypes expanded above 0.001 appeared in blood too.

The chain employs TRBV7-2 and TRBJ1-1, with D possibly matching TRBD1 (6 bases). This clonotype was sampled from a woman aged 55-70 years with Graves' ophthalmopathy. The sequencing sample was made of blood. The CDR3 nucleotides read TGTGCCAGCAGCTTACGACAGGCCACTGAAGCTTTCTTT. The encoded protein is CASSLRQATEAFF.